This TCR beta chain was sequenced for a study of blood T cell repertoires in COVID-19. Clones were read by immunoSEQ multiplex PCR, and TCRdb kept only the in-frame ones, dropping some. The sample gives 90,000 to 110,000 clones, roughly 79% of which show up once; over 35% is in the top ten. Germline loops: CDR1 KGHDR, CDR2 SFDVKD. The CDR3 totals 14 residues. V lost 5 bases, J lost 1 base, and 7 bases lay in between. The rearrangement links TRBV24-1 to TRBJ2-2; D is ambiguous. Sequencing was done on a sample of peripheral blood. This clonotype was obtained from a man at least 80 years old with acute or convalescent COVID-19. Here the CDR3 reads CATSAAGNTGELFF. The DNA for the CDR3 is TGTGCCACCAGTGCTGCAGGGAACACCGGGGAGCTGTTTTTT.